This entry describes one TCR beta chain. The CDR3 loop spans 13 amino acids. The V gene's germline CDR1 is SQVTM and CDR2 ANQGSEA. Trimming removed 6 bases at V and 7 bases at J, with 18 bases between. These data originate in a study of T cell responses to AZD1222 COVID-19 vaccine. Sequencing was performed with immunoSEQ multiplex PCR; in TCRdb, only in-frame clones are kept and a portion is missing. The sample comprises about 100,000 clones, around 90% of which are singletons, and approximately 1.7% rests with the top ten. The receptor was isolated from an adult in good health. The sample was peripheral blood, taken on day 0 of AZD1222 vaccination. V gene TRBV29-1 combines with J gene TRBJ2-5; possibly TRBD1 or TRBD2 for D (5 bases each). The CDR3 DNA reads as TGCAGCGTCCACGGGACCGACTTAAGGACCCAGTACTTC. The encoded protein is CSVHGTDLRTQYF.